These 8 T cell receptor beta chains originate from one sample sequenced in a study of CD8 T cells in Susac syndrome (dated by TCRdb to the late 2010s). The library was produced with the immunoSEQ multiplex PCR assay. RNA was extracted using the RNeasy kit, and roughly 0.5 to 1 microgram was reverse transcribed with random hexamers. TCRdb reprocessed the public reads (quality trimming at Q25 with fastp, clone calling with MiXCR) and kept in-frame beta chains. Rows with one shared CDR3 protein collapse into an entry with the most common genes and DNA. The sample records 300,000 to 350,000 distinct CDR3 sequences, about 91% of which are singletons. Less than 0.08% of the sample lies in the top ten. The source material was CD4+ T cells from PBMCs. These receptors all come from a human donor with multiple sclerosis.

The J gene is TRBJ1-1, the V gene TRBV29-1, with 11 bases that match TRBD1. V dropped 4 bases and J dropped 5; count of bases not matched to a gene: 3. This CDR3 spans 13 amino acids. Germline assignment: CDR1 SQVTM and CDR2 ANQGSEA. The CDR3 DNA sequence: TGCAGCGTTGCAGGGACAGGGGGGACTGAAGCTTTCTTT. Translation: CSVAGTGGTEAFF.

This sequence joins TRBV20-1 and TRBJ2-7, with 10 bases identical to TRBD1. CDR3 length: 13 residues. V dropped 3 bases and J dropped 3; count of bases not matched to a gene: 2. Germline-derived CDR1 and CDR2 are DFQATT and SNEGSKA (reference sequence). In DNA, the CDR3 is TGCAGTGCTAGTGGACAGGGGGGCTACGAGCAGTACTTC. It encodes CSASGQGGYEQYF.

The DNA of the CDR3 is TGTGCCAGCACCTTCATCACAGGGGAGGAGCAGTACTTC. It codes for CASTFITGEEQYF. This chain joins TRBV2 and TRBJ2-7; 7 bases match TRBD1. Germline values: CDR1 SNHLY, CDR2 FYNNEI. The CDR3 sequence is 13 residues long. After removal of 7 bases from V and 7 bases from J, the junction contained 10 bases not matched to a gene.

V is TRBV3-1 and J is TRBJ2-4; maybe TRBD1 (6 bases). The CDR3 covers 11 residues. In germline, CDR1 is LGHDT, CDR2 YNNKEL (reference sequence). The germline V and J ends were trimmed by 4 bases and 13 bases, with 11 bases remaining between them. CDR3 protein: CASSLDRIQYF. The CDR3 region has the DNA TGTGCCAGCAGCCTCGACAGGATCCAGTACTTC.

The chain joins TRBV7-9 to TRBJ1-1, with D possibly matching TRBD1 (5 bases). Germline V CDR1 and CDR2: SEHNR, FQNEAQ (reference sequence). The CDR3 contains 13 residues. With 5 bases removed from V and 10 bases from J, the gap between germline ends came to 17 bases. The CDR3 is CASSPGRELGAFF. CDR3 nucleotides: TGTGCCAGCAGCCCCGGCAGGGAGTTGGGAGCTTTCTTT.

V is TRBV5-1 and J is TRBJ2-7, with no clear D. The germline V gene encodes CDR1 SGHRS and CDR2 YFSETQ. The V gene lost 0 bases and the J gene lost 1 base, with 11 bases spanning the gap. This CDR3 is built from 15 residues. The CDR3 spells CASSLEVGISYEQYF. DNA for the CDR3: TGCGCCAGCAGCTTGGAGGTGGGCATTTCCTACGAGCAGTACTTC.

The V and J genes are TRBV20-1 and TRBJ2-2; 9 nucleotides agree with TRBD2. V dropped 2 bases and J dropped 6; count of bases not matched to a gene: 4. The CDR3 is made up of 14 amino acids. The germline V gene has CDR1 DFQATT and CDR2 SNEGSKA (reference sequence). CDR3 sequence reads: CSARRLAGPGELFF. The CDR3 nucleotides read TGCAGTGCTAGAAGGCTAGCGGGACCCGGGGAGCTGTTTTTT.

The rearrangement uses TRBV29-1 and TRBJ1-2; the match to TRBD1 covers 7 bases. Germline CDR1 SQVTM, CDR2 ANQGSEA. Trimming cost V 3 bases and J 8 bases; bases outside gene matches: 6. CDR3 length: 12 amino acids. The CDR3 DNA reads TGCAGCGTTGATGGGGAAGGGGGCGGCTACACCTTC. This gives the protein CSVDGEGGGYTF.